Listed here are 21 T cell receptor beta chains from one sample, sequenced in a study of blood T cell repertoires in COVID-19. Clones were sequenced by immunoSEQ multiplex PCR, and TCRdb holds only the in-frame ones, with some missing. In the table there are more than 85,000 clones, over 75% of which are singletons. The sample was peripheral blood. The receptors come from a man older than 75 with active or convalescent COVID-19.

J is TRBJ1-5 and V is TRBV3-1 (or the pseudogene TRBV3-2); the D is unclear. The CDR3 is made up of 15 amino acids. V dropped 4 bases and J dropped 2 bases, with 12 bases sitting between them. Germline V gene data show CDR1 as LGHDT and CDR2 as YNNKEL (reference sequence). The CDR3 DNA reads TGTGCCAGCAGCCCCGGGGTCCGCGGCAATCAGCCCCAGCATTTT. Translating it yields CASSPGVRGNQPQHF.

The chain carries TRBV30 and TRBJ2-2, with D unclear. Germline lookup yields CDR1 GTSNPN and CDR2 SVGIG (reference sequence). Deletions cut 3 bases from V and 5 bases from J, with 10 bases between. The length of the CDR3 is 13 residues. CDR3 DNA: TGTGCCTGGAGATCAGCAGGAACCGGGGAGCTGTTTTTT. Translation: CAWRSAGTGELFF.

V and J are TRBV10-3 and TRBJ1-2; 9 bases map to TRBD1. Germline values: CDR1 ENHRY, CDR2 SYGVKD. This CDR3 comprises 15 residues. V gave up 6 bases and J gave up 5 bases; unmatched junction bases: 10. The CDR3 DNA follows: TGTGCCATCAGCTACGACAGGGGGATGGGATATGGCTACACCTTC. Amino acids: CAISYDRGMGYGYTF.

The chain uses TRBV5-6 and TRBJ2-1, with 9 bases identical to TRBD2. Germline CDR1 SGHDT, CDR2 YYEEEE. V lost 4 bases and J lost 5; bases outside the gene matches: 7. The CDR3 runs 15 residues. CDR3 nucleotides: TGTGCCAGCAGCCCCGGGGCTAGCGGGGACAATGAGCAGTTCTTC. Its translation is CASSPGASGDNEQFF.

The V gene is TRBV2, the J gene TRBJ2-2; possibly TRBD1 for D (6 bases). CDR3 length equals 14 residues. V lost 7 bases and J 4 bases, leaving 13 bases between the germline ends. The germline CDR1 and CDR2 sequences are SNHLY and FYNNEI. The DNA of the CDR3 is TGTGCCAGCATGGCAGGGGTGCGCACCGGGGAGCTGTTTTTT. It encodes CASMAGVRTGELFF.

The chain is built from TRBV27 and TRBJ1-1; 7 bases agree with TRBD1. Trimming at V came to 0 bases and at J to 5 bases, leaving 9 bases not matched to a gene. CDR1 MNHEY and CDR2 SMNVEV come from the germline V gene (reference sequence). CDR3 length: 16 residues. CDR3 sequence reads: CASSLSRTGAGTEAFF. In DNA, the CDR3 is TGTGCCAGCAGTTTATCGCGCACAGGGGCTGGGACTGAAGCTTTCTTT.

The rearrangement uses TRBV19 and TRBJ1-5, with TRBD1 matching 11 bases. Trimming took 5 bases from V and 3 from J; bases not matched to a gene: 9. The CDR3 contains 17 residues. The germline CDR1 and CDR2 sequences are LNHDA and SQIVND (reference sequence). CDR3 sequence (DNA): TGTGCCAGTAGTCCAAACCCGGGACAGGGGGTCAATCAGCCCCAGCATTTT. Protein product: CASSPNPGQGVNQPQHF.

The V and J genes are TRBV19 and TRBJ1-1; 7 nucleotides align to TRBD1. Germline-derived CDR1 and CDR2 are LNHDA and SQIVND (reference sequence). The CDR3 extends over 14 amino acids. With V trimmed by 2 bases and J by 6 bases, 6 bases remained unmatched. DNA for the CDR3: TGTGCCAGTAGTATACTCGGGACAGTAGCTGAAGCTTTCTTT. Protein sequence: CASSILGTVAEAFF.

The chain combines TRBV6-6 with TRBJ1-5, with a weak D call TRBD1 (6 bases). CDR3 length: 13 residues. The V gene lost 7 bases and the J gene lost 6 bases, with 13 bases spanning the gap. The germline V gene encodes CDR1 MNHNY and CDR2 SVGAGI (reference sequence). The chain's CDR3 is CASKYRVSQPQHF. The CDR3 DNA sequence: TGTGCCAGCAAATACAGGGTCAGTCAGCCCCAGCATTTT.

V gene TRBV6-1 combines with J gene TRBJ1-1; D is possibly TRBD1 (5 bases). V lost 2 bases and J lost 0, with 13 bases in between. The CDR3 consists of 16 residues. The V gene's germline CDR1 is MNHNS and CDR2 SASEGT. CDR3 in DNA: TGTGCCAGCAGTGAACTGGGGAGGGGTTTGAACACTGAAGCTTTCTTT. Protein product: CASSELGRGLNTEAFF.

The chain uses TRBV7-2 and TRBJ2-1, with 12 bases fitting TRBD1. Per germline, CDR1 SGHTA and CDR2 FQGNSA. J lost 9 bases, V lost 5 bases, and 11 bases had no gene match. This CDR3 comprises 16 residues. The CDR3 sequence is CASSAPGDRGRIEQFF. In DNA form, the CDR3 reads TGTGCCAGCAGCGCCCCAGGGGACAGGGGGCGTATTGAGCAGTTCTTC.

The chain has TRBV10-3 and TRBJ2-2; D possibly corresponds to TRBD1 (5 bases). Looked up from germline, CDR1 is ENHRY and CDR2 is SYGVKD. Trimming shortened V by 7 bases and J by 1 base, and 10 bases separated the two germline ends. CDR3 length: 14 residues. CDR3 in DNA: TGTGCCATCAAGCCGCAGGGGAACACCGGGGAGCTGTTTTTT. Its protein is CAIKPQGNTGELFF.

The V and J genes are TRBV3-1 (or the pseudogene TRBV3-2) and TRBJ2-5, with D possibly TRBD2 on 7 matching bases. The germline V gene encodes CDR1 LGHDT and CDR2 YNNKEL (reference sequence). This CDR3 spans 15 amino acids. V lost 4 bases, J lost 5 bases, and 17 bases lay in between. The CDR3 sequence is CASSLRGGAEETQYF. The CDR3 coding sequence is TGTGCCAGCAGCCTTCGCGGGGGCGCCGAGGAGACCCAGTACTTC.

The sample holds a few counts of this clone. V gene TRBV12-3 or TRBV12-4 combines with J gene TRBJ2-7; 10 bases fit TRBD1. The CDR3 consists of 13 residues. J lost 5 bases, V lost 8 bases, and 6 bases had no gene match. The CDR3, as DNA: TGTGCCAGCCGCACTGGGACAGGGGACGAGCAGTACTTC. Amino acid sequence: CASRTGTGDEQYF.

For the CDR3, the DNA is TGTGCCAGCAGCGCCAGTGGACAGCAGAACACTGAAGCTTTCTTT. Translating gives CASSASGQQNTEAFF. This rearrangement joins TRBV9 to TRBJ1-1; possible D gene TRBD1, 6 bases. V lost 3 bases to trimming and J lost 1 base, with 13 bases between them. The CDR3 covers 15 residues. Germline-derived CDR1 and CDR2 are SGDLS and YYNGEE. Based on the CDR3 plus reference TRBV9 and TRBJ1-1, the full variable domain is DSGVTQTPKHLITATGQRVTLRCSPRSGDLSVYWYQQSLDQGLQFLIQYYNGEERAKGNILERFSAQQFPDLHSELNLSSLELGDSALYFCASSASGQQNTEAFFGQGTRLTVV.

The rearrangement joins TRBV6-5 to TRBJ2-7; a possible D gene is TRBD1 (6 bases). V lost 6 bases, J lost 5 bases, and 20 bases lay in between. Germline V gene sequence: CDR1 MNHEY, CDR2 SVGAGI. The CDR3 sequence is 15 residues long. DNA of the CDR3: TGTGCCAGCAGGGGATTTGGACAGATGGTCCACGAGCAGTACTTC. It is translated as CASRGFGQMVHEQYF.

The gene calls are TRBV3-1 (or the pseudogene TRBV3-2) and TRBJ1-2; D not certain. The CDR3 runs to 15 residues. CDR1 and CDR2 from the germline V gene are LGHDT and YNNKEL (reference sequence). V dropped 1 base and J dropped 4 bases, with 13 bases sitting between them. The CDR3, as DNA: TGTGCCAGCAGCCAAGCAATAGGCGGGATCTATGGCTACACCTTC. It translates to CASSQAIGGIYGYTF.

CDR3 region: CASTSSSGGAWSQETQYF. The CDR3 nucleotides are TGTGCCAGCACTTCCTCTAGCGGGGGGGCATGGTCCCAGGAGACCCAGTACTTC. This chain joins TRBV28 and TRBJ2-5; TRBD2 matches at 12 bases. The CDR3 has 18 residues. V lost 7 bases and J lost 5; bases outside the gene matches: 17. The germline CDR1 and CDR2 sequences are MDHEN and SYDVKM.

The genes are TRBV5-1 and TRBJ1-2, with D unclear. The V gene lost 0 bases and the J gene lost 8 bases, with 8 bases spanning the gap. The length of the CDR3 is 12 residues. From germline, CDR1 is SGHRS and CDR2 YFSETQ. The CDR3 here is CASSLAGGGYTF. CDR3 bases: TGCGCCAGCAGCTTGGCTGGCGGGGGCTACACCTTC.

The chain has TRBV4-1 and TRBJ1-1, with a tentative D call TRBD1 (5 bases). This CDR3 contains 15 residues. Trimming removed 5 bases from V and 0 bases from J, with 13 bases in between. Germline CDR1 and CDR2: MGHRA and YSYEKL. CDR3 loop: CASSSRQPLNTEAFF. The CDR3 nucleotides are TGCGCCAGCAGCTCCCGACAGCCTTTGAACACTGAAGCTTTCTTT.

CDR3 protein: CASSDVQSPPGELFF. CDR3 bases: TGCGCCAGCAGTGATGTACAGTCTCCCCCGGGGGAGCTGTTTTTT. The chain uses TRBV10-2 and TRBJ2-2; D unresolved. The CDR3 length is 15 residues. V was shortened by 3 bases and J by 8 bases, with 16 bases between the two germline ends. Germline CDR1 WSHSY, CDR2 SAAADI.